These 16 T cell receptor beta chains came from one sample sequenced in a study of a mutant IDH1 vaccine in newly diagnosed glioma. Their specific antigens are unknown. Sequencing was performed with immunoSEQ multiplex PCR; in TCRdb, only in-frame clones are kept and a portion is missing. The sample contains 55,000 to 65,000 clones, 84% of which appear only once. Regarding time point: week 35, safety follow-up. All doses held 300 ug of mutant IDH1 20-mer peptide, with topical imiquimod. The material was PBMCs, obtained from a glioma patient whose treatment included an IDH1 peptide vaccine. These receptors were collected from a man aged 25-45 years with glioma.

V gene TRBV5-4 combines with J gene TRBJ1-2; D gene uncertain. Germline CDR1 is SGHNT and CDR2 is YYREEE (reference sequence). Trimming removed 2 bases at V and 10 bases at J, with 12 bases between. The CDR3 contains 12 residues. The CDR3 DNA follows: TGTGCCAGCAGCTTCACCTCGGAAGACTACACCTTC. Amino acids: CASSFTSEDYTF. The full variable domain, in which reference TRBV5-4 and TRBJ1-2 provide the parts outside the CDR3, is ETGVTQSPTHLIKTRGQQVTLRCSSQSGHNTVSWYQQALGQGPQFIFQYYREEENGRGNFPPRFSGLQFPNYSSELNVNALELDDSALYLCASSFTSEDYTFGSGTRLTVV.

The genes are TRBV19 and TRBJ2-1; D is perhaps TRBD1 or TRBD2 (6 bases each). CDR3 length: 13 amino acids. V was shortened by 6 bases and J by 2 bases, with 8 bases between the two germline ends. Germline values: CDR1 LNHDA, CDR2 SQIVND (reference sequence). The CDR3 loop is CASSGGTYNEQFF. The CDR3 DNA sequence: TGTGCCAGTAGCGGGGGCACCTACAATGAGCAGTTCTTC. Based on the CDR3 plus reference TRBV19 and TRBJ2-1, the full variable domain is DGGITQSPKYLFRKEGQNVTLSCEQNLNHDAMYWYRQDPGQGLRLIYYSQIVNDFQKGDIAEGYSVSREKKESFPLTVTSAQKNPTAFYLCASSGGTYNEQFFGPGTRLTVL.

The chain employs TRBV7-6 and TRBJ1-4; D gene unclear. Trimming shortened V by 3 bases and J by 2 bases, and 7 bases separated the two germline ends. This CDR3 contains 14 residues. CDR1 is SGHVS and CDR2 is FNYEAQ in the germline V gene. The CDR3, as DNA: TGTGCCAGCAGCTTGAGCCAGACTAATGAAAAACTGTTTTTT. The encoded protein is CASSLSQTNEKLFF.

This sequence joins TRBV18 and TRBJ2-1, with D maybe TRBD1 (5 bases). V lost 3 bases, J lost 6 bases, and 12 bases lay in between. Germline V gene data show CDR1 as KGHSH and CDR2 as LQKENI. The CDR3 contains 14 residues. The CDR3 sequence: CASSPVSQGNEQFF. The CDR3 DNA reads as TGTGCCAGCTCACCGGTGTCGCAGGGCAATGAGCAGTTCTTC.

The CDR3 sequence is CASSTPGPLYF. The CDR3 DNA reads as TGTGCCAGCAGTACCCCAGGGCCGCTGTACTTC. V gene TRBV6-5 combines with J gene TRBJ2-7, with a weak D call TRBD1 (5 bases). Germline V lookup: CDR1 MNHEY, CDR2 SVGAGI. Trimming left V 5 bases short and J 12 bases short, with 14 bases between. CDR3 length equals 11 residues.

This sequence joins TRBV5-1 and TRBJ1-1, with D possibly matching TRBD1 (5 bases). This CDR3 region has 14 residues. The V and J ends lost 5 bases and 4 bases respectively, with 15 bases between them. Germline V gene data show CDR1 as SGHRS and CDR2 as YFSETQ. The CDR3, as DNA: TGCGCCAGCAGGACCTCAGGGCAGAGCACTGAAGCTTTCTTT. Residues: CASRTSGQSTEAFF.

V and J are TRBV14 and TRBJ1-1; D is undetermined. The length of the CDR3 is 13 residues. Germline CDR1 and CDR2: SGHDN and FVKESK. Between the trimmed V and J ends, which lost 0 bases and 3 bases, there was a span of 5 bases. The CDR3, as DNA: TGTGCCAGCAGCCAAGACAGGTACACTGAAGCTTTCTTT. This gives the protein CASSQDRYTEAFF.

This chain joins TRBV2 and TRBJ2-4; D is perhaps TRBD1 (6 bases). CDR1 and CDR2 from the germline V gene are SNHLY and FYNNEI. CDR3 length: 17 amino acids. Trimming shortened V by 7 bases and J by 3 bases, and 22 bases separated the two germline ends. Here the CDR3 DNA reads TGTGCCAGCATTAAGGGGGTCCGGGGTGGTGGCAAAAACATTCAGTACTTC. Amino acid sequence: CASIKGVRGGGKNIQYF. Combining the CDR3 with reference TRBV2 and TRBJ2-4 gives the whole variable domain EPEVTQTPSHQVTQMGQEVILRCVPISNHLYFYWYRQILGQKVEFLVSFYNNEISEKSEIFDDQFSVERPDGSNFTLKIRSTKLEDSAMYFCASIKGVRGGGKNIQYFGAGTRLSVL.

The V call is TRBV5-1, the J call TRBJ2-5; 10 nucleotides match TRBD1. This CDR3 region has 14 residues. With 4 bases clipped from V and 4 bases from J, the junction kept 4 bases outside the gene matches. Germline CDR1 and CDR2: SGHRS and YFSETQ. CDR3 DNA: TGCGCCAGCAGCAGAAGGGACAGGGGAGAGACCCAGTACTTC. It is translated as CASSRRDRGETQYF.

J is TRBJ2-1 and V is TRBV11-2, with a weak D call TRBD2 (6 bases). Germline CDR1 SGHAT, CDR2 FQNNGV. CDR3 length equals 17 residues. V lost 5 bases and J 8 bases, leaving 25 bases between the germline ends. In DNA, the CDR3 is TGTGCCAGCAGCCCAAGGATTCAATCCGAAGGAGGGCATGAGCAGTTCTTC. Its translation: CASSPRIQSEGGHEQFF.

CDR3 nucleotide sequence: TGTGCCAGCAGCGGAAGAGAGACCGGGGCAGGAAATGAAAAACTGTTTTTT. The encoded protein is CASSGRETGAGNEKLFF. The chain is built from TRBV9 and TRBJ1-4; TRBD1 is a possible D gene (5 bases). The germline V and J ends were trimmed by 3 bases and 5 bases, with 20 bases remaining between them. Per the germline V gene, CDR1 is SGDLS and CDR2 is YYNGEE. The CDR3 covers 17 residues.

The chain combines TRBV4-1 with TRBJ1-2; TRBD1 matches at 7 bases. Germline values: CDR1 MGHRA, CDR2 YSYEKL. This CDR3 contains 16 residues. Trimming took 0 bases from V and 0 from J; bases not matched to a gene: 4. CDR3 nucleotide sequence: TGCGCCAGCAGCCAAGAGGACAGGTACTCTAACTATGGCTACACCTTC. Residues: CASSQEDRYSNYGYTF.

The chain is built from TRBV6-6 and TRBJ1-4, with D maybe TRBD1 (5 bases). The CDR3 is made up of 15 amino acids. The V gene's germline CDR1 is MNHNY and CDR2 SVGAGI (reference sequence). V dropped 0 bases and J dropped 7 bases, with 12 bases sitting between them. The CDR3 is CASSYSRGTSEKLFF. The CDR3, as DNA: TGTGCCAGCAGTTACTCGAGAGGGACGAGTGAAAAACTGTTTTTT.

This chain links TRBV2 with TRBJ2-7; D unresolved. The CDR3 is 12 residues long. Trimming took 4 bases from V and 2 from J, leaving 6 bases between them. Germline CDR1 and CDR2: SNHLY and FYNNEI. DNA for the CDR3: TGTGCCAGCAGTGCTGGAGCCTACGAGCAGTACTTC. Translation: CASSAGAYEQYF. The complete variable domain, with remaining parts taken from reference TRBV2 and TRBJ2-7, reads EPEVTQTPSHQVTQMGQEVILRCVPISNHLYFYWYRQILGQKVEFLVSFYNNEISEKSEIFDDQFSVERPDGSNFTLKIRSTKLEDSAMYFCASSAGAYEQYFGPGTRLTVT.

CDR3 DNA sequence: TGTGCCAGCAGCTATACAGGGTATCAGTTCGATGAGCAGTTCTTC. It translates to CASSYTGYQFDEQFF. This chain joins TRBV11-3 and TRBJ2-1; maybe TRBD1 (6 bases). The CDR3 is made up of 15 amino acids. The V gene lost 4 bases and the J gene lost 8 bases, with 18 bases spanning the gap. Germline lookup yields CDR1 SGHNT and CDR2 YENEEA.

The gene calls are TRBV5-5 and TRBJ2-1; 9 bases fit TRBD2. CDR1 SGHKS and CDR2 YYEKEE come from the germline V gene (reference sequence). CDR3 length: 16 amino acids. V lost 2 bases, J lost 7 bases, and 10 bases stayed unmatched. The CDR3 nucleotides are TGTGCCAGCAGCTTTGTTAATTTAGCGGGGGCGAATGAGCAGTTCTTC. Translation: CASSFVNLAGANEQFF.